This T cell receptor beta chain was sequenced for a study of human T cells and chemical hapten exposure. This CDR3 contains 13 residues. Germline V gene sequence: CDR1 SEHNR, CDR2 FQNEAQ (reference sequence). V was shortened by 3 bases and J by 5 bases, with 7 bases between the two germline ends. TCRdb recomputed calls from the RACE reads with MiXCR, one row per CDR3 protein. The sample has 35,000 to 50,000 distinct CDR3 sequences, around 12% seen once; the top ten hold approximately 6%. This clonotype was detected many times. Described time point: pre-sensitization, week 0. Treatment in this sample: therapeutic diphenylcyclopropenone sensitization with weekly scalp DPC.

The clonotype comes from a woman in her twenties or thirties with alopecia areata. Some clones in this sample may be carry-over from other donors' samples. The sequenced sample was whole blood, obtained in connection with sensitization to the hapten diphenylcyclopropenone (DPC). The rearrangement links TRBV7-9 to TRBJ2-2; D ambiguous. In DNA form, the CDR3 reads TGTGCCAGCAGCTTCTACTCGACCGGGGAGCTGTTTTTT. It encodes CASSFYSTGELFF.